What follows describes a single T cell receptor beta chain. Its antigen is undetermined. This sample stems from a study of blood T cells in healthy people across ages. Whole-study results and caveats: Both naive CD4+ cell counts and diversity were greater in long-lived donors than in aged donors. Roughly linear declines in TCR beta diversity per million T cells occurred with age.

The authors ran a second PCR of roughly 7 to 11 cycles using a sample-barcoded 5' primer and a J-beta primer mix. TCRdb passed the 5' RACE reads through MiXCR, listing each CDR3 protein once. The sample gives 800,000 to 1,000,000 distinct CDR3 sequences, roughly 43% of which show up once; about an eighth is in the top ten. Germline-derived CDR1 and CDR2 are LGHDT and YNNKEL (reference sequence). This CDR3 has 12 residues. The V and J ends lost 8 bases and 5 bases, in that order; junction bases with no gene match: 6. The sample, about 9.7 milliliters of peripheral blood, was drawn from each donor. Researchers isolated at least 6 million PBMCs per sample.

Sequenced sample: blood. The TCR comes from a young man in good health. The chain is built from TRBV3-1 and TRBJ2-7; 7 bases are shared with TRBD1. The CDR3 nucleotides are TGTGCCAGCGGACAGGTGTCCGACGAGCAGTACTTC. Translating it yields CASGQVSDEQYF.